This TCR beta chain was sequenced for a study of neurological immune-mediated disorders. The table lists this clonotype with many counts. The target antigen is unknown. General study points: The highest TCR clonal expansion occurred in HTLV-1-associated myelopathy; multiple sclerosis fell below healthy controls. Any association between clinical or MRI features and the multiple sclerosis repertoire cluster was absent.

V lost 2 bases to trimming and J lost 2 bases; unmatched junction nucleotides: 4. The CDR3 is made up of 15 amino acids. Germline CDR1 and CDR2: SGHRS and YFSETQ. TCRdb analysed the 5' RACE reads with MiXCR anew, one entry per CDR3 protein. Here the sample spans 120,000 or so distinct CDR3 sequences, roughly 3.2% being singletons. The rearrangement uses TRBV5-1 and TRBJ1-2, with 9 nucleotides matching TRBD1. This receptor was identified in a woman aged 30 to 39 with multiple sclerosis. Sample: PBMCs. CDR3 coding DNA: TGCGCCAGCAGCTTTGGGGGGACAGGGAACTATGGCTACACCTTC. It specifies CASSFGGTGNYGYTF.